The entry that follows covers one TCR beta chain sequence. Its specificity is not known. Time point: cycle 4 day 1 (C4D1), after 6 weeks of nivolumab. Exposure to brentuximab vedotin varied, and each patient had relapsed following autologous stem cell transplantation. The entry originates in a study of PD-1 blockade in classical Hodgkin lymphoma. Study-wide findings and caveats: By C4D1, diversity of CD4+ TCRs had risen significantly, whereas that of CD8+ TCRs had not. Before treatment, TCR diversity in newly diagnosed patients was reportedly lower than in healthy donors.

Profiling relied on immunoSEQ multiplex PCR, and the TCRdb table lists in-frame clones only, not all of them. Seen here are about 8,000 clones, around 78% observed once, and the top ten hold 45%. This receptor was taken from a human donor with classical Hodgkin lymphoma. This specimen was peripheral blood mononuclear cells (PBMCs), taken before the fourth cycle of nivolumab.

The CDR3 nucleotides read TGTGCCAGAGGTGGAAGGGCTACCTACAATGAGCAGTTCTTC. Translated: CARGGRATYNEQFF. The chain combines TRBV2 with TRBJ2-1; D gene unclear. Trimming took 9 bases from V and 2 from J, leaving 14 bases between them. The CDR3 extends over 14 amino acids. CDR1 is SNHLY and CDR2 is FYNNEI in the germline V gene.